This passage covers 24 T cell receptor beta chains from one sample sequenced in a study of persistence of HIV-infected CD4 T cells. The libraries were made with immunoSEQ version 4 in survey mode. Profiled with immunoSEQ multiplex PCR; TCRdb holds only in-frame clones, not every one. In the table there are some 8,000 clones, 55% to 65% of which are singletons. Cells were stimulated with CMV-infected fibroblast lysates at roughly 10 ug/mL. Sorting selected CD4+ T cells upregulating both CD40 ligand and CD69. For these receptors, no antigen is known. Sequences were derived from CD4+ T cells sorted from PBMCs after 18-hour stimulation, sampled from a patient who received antiretroviral therapy. These receptors came from an adult man with HIV who was CMV-seropositive.

This sequence joins TRBV19 and TRBJ1-1; D not certain. The germline gives CDR1 LNHDA, CDR2 SQIVND (reference sequence). V was trimmed by 11 bases and J by 4 bases, leaving 11 bases between them. The CDR3 runs 11 residues. In DNA, the CDR3 is TGTGCCGCGTGTGGGAGCACTGAAGCTTTCTTT. Translated, it gives CAACGSTEAFF.

This rearrangement joins TRBV30 to TRBJ2-1; 7 nucleotides agree with TRBD1. J was trimmed by 8 bases and V by 1 base; bases with no gene match: 5. Germline V gene data show CDR1 as GTSNPN and CDR2 as SVGIG (reference sequence). CDR3 length equals 13 residues. The DNA for the CDR3 is TGTGCCTGGAGTGCAGGACAGGATCATGAGCAGTTCTTC. Translated: CAWSAGQDHEQFF.

V usage is TRBV6-4 and J usage is TRBJ1-2; unclear D gene. The CDR3 is made up of 11 amino acids. Trimming removed 11 bases at V and 8 bases at J, with 15 bases between. Germline V gives CDR1 MRHNA, CDR2 SNTAGT. CDR3 residues: CASRSVRGYTF. DNA of the CDR3: TGTGCCTCGAGGTCCGTGAGGGGCTACACCTTC.

This clone was seen just once. The chain combines TRBV6-1 with TRBJ1-1, with D perhaps TRBD1 (6 bases). The CDR3 is 14 amino acids. Germline V gives CDR1 MNHNS, CDR2 SASEGT. The ends were cut back, 0 bases at V and 5 bases at J, with 10 bases in the middle. DNA for the CDR3: TGTGCCAGCAGTGAAGCGAGGGGGTGGACTGAAGCTTTCTTT. As protein: CASSEARGWTEAFF.

In DNA, the CDR3 is TGTGCCAGTAGTATAAGGGGTAACACTGAAGCTTTCTTT. Its protein is CASSIRGNTEAFF. The chain combines TRBV19 with TRBJ1-1, with TRBD1 as a possible D gene (5 bases). Germline V lookup: CDR1 LNHDA, CDR2 SQIVND (reference sequence). Trimming took off 2 bases at V and 2 bases at J, with 6 bases between the two ends. The CDR3 is 13 amino acids. The full variable domain, in which reference TRBV19 and TRBJ1-1 provide the parts outside the CDR3, is DGGITQSPKYLFRKEGQNVTLSCEQNLNHDAMYWYRQDPGQGLRLIYYSQIVNDFQKGDIAEGYSVSREKKESFPLTVTSAQKNPTAFYLCASSIRGNTEAFFGQGTRLTVV.

There are a few counts of this clone. The rearrangement links TRBV19 to TRBJ1-2, with D uncertain. The CDR3 length is 14 residues. Trimming took off 5 bases at V and 4 bases at J, with 14 bases between the two ends. Germline-derived CDR1 and CDR2 are LNHDA and SQIVND (reference sequence). CDR3 amino acids: CASSLTGDLYGYTF. The CDR3, as DNA: TGTGCCAGTAGTTTAACCGGTGATCTCTATGGCTACACCTTC.

This clone was counted a single time. V and J are TRBV25-1 and TRBJ1-2; 9 nucleotides match TRBD1. The length of the CDR3 is 13 residues. From germline, CDR1 is MGHDK and CDR2 SYGVNS. After removal of 7 bases from V and 5 bases from J, the junction contained 5 bases not matched to a gene. The CDR3, as DNA: TGTGCCAGCATCGGGACAGGGTTTTATGGCTACACCTTC. This codes for CASIGTGFYGYTF.

V usage is TRBV12-3 or TRBV12-4 and J usage is TRBJ1-2; possibly TRBD1 for D (5 bases). The CDR3 consists of 11 residues. V dropped 1 base and J dropped 12 bases, with 9 bases sitting between them. CDR3 sequence (DNA): TGTGCCAGCAGTTTAGAAAGGGGCCACACCTTC. Its translation is CASSLERGHTF.

This chain links TRBV24-1 with TRBJ2-6; 7 bases are shared with TRBD1. Trimming at V came to 4 bases and at J to 0 bases, leaving 8 bases not matched to a gene. Germline V lookup: CDR1 KGHDR, CDR2 SFDVKD. This CDR3 is 18 amino acids long. The CDR3 protein is CATSDTDRVSSGANVLTF. DNA of the CDR3: TGTGCCACCAGTGACACTGACAGGGTATCCTCTGGGGCCAACGTCCTGACTTTC.

This clone is categorized as large. The chain carries TRBV5-1 and TRBJ1-2; TRBD1 matches at 7 bases. The junction had 15 bases not matched to a gene; V was cut back by 2 bases and J by 2 bases. Germline assignment: CDR1 SGHRS and CDR2 YFSETQ. The CDR3 sequence is 18 residues long. CDR3 loop: CASSFGLRGTATNYGYTF. In nucleotides, the CDR3 is TGCGCCAGCAGCTTCGGTCTCAGAGGGACAGCAACCAACTATGGCTACACCTTC. Combining the CDR3 with reference TRBV5-1 and TRBJ1-2 gives the whole variable domain KAGVTQTPRYLIKTRGQQVTLSCSPISGHRSVSWYQQTPGQGLQFLFEYFSETQRNKGNFPGRFSGRQFSNSRSEMNVSTLELGDSALYLCASSFGLRGTATNYGYTFGSGTRLTVV.

The rearrangement joins TRBV3-1 (or the pseudogene TRBV3-2) to TRBJ2-5; D is possibly TRBD1 or TRBD2 (6 bases each). Germline V gene lookup returns CDR1 LGHDT and CDR2 YNNKEL (reference sequence). The ends were cut back, 4 bases at V and 5 bases at J, with 17 bases in the middle. The CDR3 loop spans 15 amino acids. CDR3 DNA sequence: TGTGCCAGCAGCCTTACCATAACAGGGAGGGAGACCCAGTACTTC. Translated: CASSLTITGRETQYF.

Details on this clone: Distinct nucleotide sequences in the sample also encode this CDR3. This chain joins TRBV5-4 and TRBJ2-7; 7 bases agree with TRBD1. CDR1 is SGHNT, CDR2 YYREEE, per germline (reference sequence). The CDR3 spans 14 residues. Trimming cost V 0 bases and J 2 bases; bases outside gene matches: 2. The CDR3 region is CASSLDRGPYEQYF. The CDR3 DNA reads as TGTGCCAGCAGCTTGGATAGGGGGCCCTACGAGCAGTACTTC.

This clone is medium-sized (0.01 to 0.1%). The sample has other DNA sequences that encode this CDR3 too. The chain is built from TRBV19 and TRBJ2-2; 7 bases line up with TRBD1. V was pared by 4 bases and J by 1 base, with 3 bases of the junction left unmatched. CDR1 and CDR2 from the germline V gene are LNHDA and SQIVND (reference sequence). The CDR3 loop spans 15 amino acids. CDR3 nucleotides: TGTGCCAGTAGTAAGGGACAGCAGAACACCGGGGAGCTGTTTTTT. Encoded protein: CASSKGQQNTGELFF.

The chain couples TRBV7-9 to TRBJ2-7; D may be TRBD1 (6 bases). Trimming cost V 8 bases and J 0 bases, with 14 bases left between them. The CDR3 sequence is 14 residues long. Germline V lookup: CDR1 SEHNR, CDR2 FQNEAQ (reference sequence). CDR3 DNA sequence: TGTGCCAGCTCCCGGGACACCGTCTCCTACGAGCAGTACTTC. Amino acids: CASSRDTVSYEQYF.

This sequence joins TRBV5-4 and TRBJ2-5, with 7 bases fitting TRBD1. V dropped 4 bases and J dropped 2; count of bases not matched to a gene: 8. Germline CDR1 reads SGHNT; CDR2 reads YYREEE (reference sequence). CDR3 size: 15 residues. CDR3 residues: CASSKGTVRQETQYF. In DNA, the CDR3 is TGTGCCAGCAGCAAAGGGACAGTTAGACAAGAGACCCAGTACTTC.

This chain links TRBV11-2 with TRBJ2-5, with D possibly being TRBD1 or TRBD2 (5 bases each). CDR1 SGHAT and CDR2 FQNNGV come from the germline V gene. The CDR3 is 17 residues long. With 0 bases removed from V and 5 bases from J, the gap between germline ends came to 19 bases. The CDR3 protein is CASSLERGLRGWETQYF. For the CDR3, the DNA is TGTGCCAGCAGCTTAGAACGGGGCTTGAGAGGCTGGGAGACCCAGTACTTC.

This clone was detected only a few times. V is TRBV7-2 and J is TRBJ1-2; 11 bases agree with TRBD1. V was clipped by 5 bases and J by 3 bases; unmatched bases: 8. Germline V gene sequence: CDR1 SGHTA, CDR2 FQGNSA. This CDR3 comprises 16 residues. The CDR3 DNA is TGTGCCAGCAGCCCCCGGACAGGGGGCGCTGACTATGGCTACACCTTC. Its translation: CASSPRTGGADYGYTF.

V usage is TRBV7-7 and J usage is TRBJ2-5; no clear D. This CDR3 spans 13 amino acids. Trimming removed 8 bases at V and 4 bases at J, with 14 bases between. Germline CDR1 and CDR2: SSHAT and FNYEAQ (reference sequence). The chain's CDR3 is CASSKNPGETQYF. For the CDR3, the DNA is TGTGCCAGCTCGAAAAATCCGGGAGAGACCCAGTACTTC.

This clone has just a few counts. The chain carries TRBV4-2 and TRBJ1-4; 8 bases agree with TRBD1. V lost 1 base, J lost 8 bases, and 0 bases stayed unmatched. CDR1 and CDR2 (germline): LGHNA, YNFKEQ. The CDR3 contains 13 residues. CDR3 protein: CASSQGDREKLFF. CDR3 bases: TGTGCCAGCAGCCAAGGGGACAGGGAAAAACTGTTTTTT.

The gene calls are TRBV5-1 and TRBJ2-7, with D possibly being TRBD2 (6 bases). Germline V gene lookup returns CDR1 SGHRS and CDR2 YFSETQ. V dropped 4 bases and J dropped 2 bases, with 16 bases sitting between them. This CDR3 is built from 15 residues. Written as DNA, the CDR3 is TGCGCCAGCAGCCCCGGGACTTTTAACACCTACGAGCAGTACTTC. Translation: CASSPGTFNTYEQYF.

This chain connects TRBV10-3 to TRBJ1-4, with TRBD1 matching 11 bases. The germline CDR1 and CDR2 sequences are ENHRY and SYGVKD. J gave up 5 bases and V 5 bases, and 10 bases lay outside the gene matches. This CDR3 spans 17 amino acids. In DNA form, the CDR3 reads TGTGCCATCAGTCCCGGGACAGGGGGTTTTGGGAATGAAAAACTGTTTTTT. It yields the protein CAISPGTGGFGNEKLFF.

The chain combines TRBV6-5 with TRBJ2-7; D is perhaps TRBD2 (6 bases). The CDR3 loop spans 15 amino acids. Germline V gene sequence: CDR1 MNHEY, CDR2 SVGAGI. Trimming took off 6 bases at V and 7 bases at J, with 22 bases between the two ends. The CDR3, as DNA: TGTGCCAGCAGGGCACTCGATGGAACTCGGGAGGAGCAGTACTTC. Translating it yields CASRALDGTREEQYF.

This clone was picked up a small number of times. The rearrangement links TRBV5-6 to TRBJ2-1, with D possibly matching TRBD2 (5 bases). V dropped 2 bases and J dropped 4 bases, with 16 bases sitting between them. This CDR3 comprises 16 residues. CDR1 is SGHDT and CDR2 is YYEEEE in the germline V gene. In nucleotides, the CDR3 is TGTGCCAGCAGCTTTTCGAGAGGACGGACTTACAATGAGCAGTTCTTC. Encoded protein: CASSFSRGRTYNEQFF. Supplemented by reference TRBV5-6 and TRBJ2-1, the full variable domain reads DAGVTQSPTHLIKTRGQQVTLRCSPKSGHDTVSWYQQALGQGPQFIFQYYEEEERQRGNFPDRFSGHQFPNYSSELNVNALLLGDSALYLCASSFSRGRTYNEQFFGPGTRLTVL.

The chain carries TRBV19 and TRBJ2-6; D is possibly TRBD2 (6 bases). CDR3 length equals 17 residues. V lost 10 bases and J lost 1, with 20 bases in between. Germline CDR1 and CDR2: LNHDA and SQIVND (reference sequence). For the CDR3, the DNA is TGTGCCACCCTCGAGGGCGGGAAGTATTCTGGGGCCAACGTCCTGACTTTC. Its translation is CATLEGGKYSGANVLTF.